The T cell receptor beta chain described here comes from a study of metastatic and nonmetastatic thyroid tumors. Study summary: Repertoire comparisons spanned blood and tumor or nodule tissue from malignant and benign thyroid patients.

The study, taken as a whole, reports: Relative to benign nodules, malignant thyroid tumors were reportedly characterized by significantly elevated TCR beta diversity in blood and tumor.

TCRdb re-clonotyped the PCR reads through MiXCR. The data contain about 43,000 clones, 3.2% of them singletons. Thyroid surgery took place with no prior treatment in any patient. The CDR3 is made up of 14 amino acids. The germline V and J ends were trimmed by 3 bases and 15 bases, with 21 bases remaining between them. Worth noting for this clone: Antigen unknown.

The sample comprised blood. V gene TRBV12-3 or TRBV12-4 combines with J gene TRBJ1-5; D call uncertain. The receptor was derived from a female donor with papillary thyroid cancer or a benign thyroid nodule (not recorded which). Some clones in this sample may be carry-over from other donors' samples. In DNA form, the CDR3 reads TGTGCCAGCAGTTTCGTGTCAGTAAATCAGACCCGGCATTTT. This translates into CASSFVSVNQTRHF.